This TCR beta chain came from a study of early stage breast cancer tumors. Overall study: Of some 15 invasive breast tumors, 11 to 12 were hormone receptor-positive, HER2-negative.

Each tumor contributed about 17-55 mg of diced tissue. V was pared by 2 bases and J by 4 bases, with 9 bases between. The CDR3 has 14 residues. Per the germline V gene, CDR1 is SEHNR and CDR2 is FQNEAQ (reference sequence). This clone has only a few counts. Some clones are missing from TCRdb's copy, which holds only in-frame ones; the method was immunoSEQ multiplex PCR. The table has 25,000 to 35,000 clones, roughly three fifths seen once. This TCR was recovered from a person aged 45 to 59 with breast cancer. Sequenced input: breast tumor tissue. The V gene is TRBV7-9, the J gene TRBJ2-1; tentatively, D is TRBD2 (6 bases). The CDR3 coding sequence is TGTGCCAGCAGCTTAAGGGCGGGGTACAATGAGCAGTTCTTC. Residues: CASSLRAGYNEQFF.